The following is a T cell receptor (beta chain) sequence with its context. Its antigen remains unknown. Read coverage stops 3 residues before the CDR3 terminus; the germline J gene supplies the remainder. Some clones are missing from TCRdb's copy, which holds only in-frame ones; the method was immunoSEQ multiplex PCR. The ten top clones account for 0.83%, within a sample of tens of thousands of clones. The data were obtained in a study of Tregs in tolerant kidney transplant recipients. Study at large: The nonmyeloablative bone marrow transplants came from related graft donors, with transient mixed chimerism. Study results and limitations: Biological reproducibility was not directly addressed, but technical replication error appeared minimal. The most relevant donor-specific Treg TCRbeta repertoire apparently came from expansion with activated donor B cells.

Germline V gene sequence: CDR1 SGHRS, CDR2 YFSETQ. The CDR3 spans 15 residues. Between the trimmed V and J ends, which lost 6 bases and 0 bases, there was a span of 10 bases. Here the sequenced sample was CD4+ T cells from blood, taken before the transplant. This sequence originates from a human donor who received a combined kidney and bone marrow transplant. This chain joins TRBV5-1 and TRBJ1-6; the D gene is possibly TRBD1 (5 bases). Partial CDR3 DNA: TGCGCCAGCAAGGCAGGGAGCTCCTATAATTCACCC. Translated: CASKAGSSYNSP. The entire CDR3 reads CASKAGSSYNSPLHF. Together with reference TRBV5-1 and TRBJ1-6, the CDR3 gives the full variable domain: KAGVTQTPRYLIKTRGQQVTLSCSPISGHRSVSWYQQTPGQGLQFLFEYFSETQRNKGNFPGRFSGRQFSNSRSEMNVSTLELGDSALYLCASKAGSSYNSPLHFGNGTRLTVT.